The T cell receptor beta chain under discussion was sequenced for a study of identifying expanded T cells in peripheral blood. Notes on the study in general: Differentially abundant clones: roughly 1.2 between replicates, around 16 at around 14 days, more than 18 at four. Clone count variance between roughly 2-week samples rose with total template count.

No infections or other immune events were documented during collection. To note about this clone: What it binds is unknown.

Losses at the gene ends were 0 bases for V and 2 bases for J; bases not matched to a gene: 13. Per germline, CDR1 ENHRY and CDR2 SYGVKD. CDR3 length: 20 amino acids. Profiling relied on immunoSEQ multiplex PCR, and the TCRdb table lists in-frame clones only, not all of them. The table records about 98,000 clones, approximately 90% of them present only once. The chain links TRBV10-3 to TRBJ1-5; 10 bases align to TRBD1. The sequenced sample was blood. The receptor was derived from a person between 18 and 70 years old in good health. CDR3 bases: TGTGCCATCAGTGAGTCTAGGACAGGGGGATCAAGAATCGGCAATCAGCCCCAGCATTTT. The encoded protein is CAISESRTGGSRIGNQPQHF.